This note documents a single TCR beta chain sequence. The antigen is undetermined. Distinct nucleotide sequences in the sample also encode this CDR3. The source of the sample is a study of cytomegalovirus exposure and HLA in healthy donors. The CDR3 is 13 residues long. The V segment lost 5 bases and the J segment 4 bases; nucleotides outside the gene matches: 4. Germline lookup yields CDR1 LNHDA and CDR2 SQIVND (reference sequence). Study-wide findings and caveats: When a later analysis was performed, an Asian-associated ancestry cluster reportedly had fewer N-insertions than the approximately 600-donor mean. The listing of roughly 160 TCR beta chains classed them as cytomegalovirus-associated.

A multiplex PCR was run with 60 Vbeta primers and 13 Jbeta primers. TCRdb's copy holds only in-frame clones and misses some; the assay was immunoSEQ multiplex PCR. The data contain over 250,000 clones, under 80% of them singletons. Sequenced material: PBMCs. The V gene is TRBV19, the J gene TRBJ2-7; TRBD2 matches at 8 bases. This clonotype was obtained from a female donor in good health and CMV-seronegative. This CDR3 is CASSLGLAYEQYF. CDR3 DNA: TGTGCCAGTAGTCTCGGACTAGCTTACGAGCAGTACTTC.